These 18 T cell receptor beta chains were all obtained from the same sample, sequenced in a study of T cells expressing NK-cell markers. With the 5' RACE reads reprocessed, TCRdb shows one record per CDR3 protein and no DNA. The listing records roughly 380,000 distinct CDR3 sequences. Sequenced sample: blood T cells: a sorted CD56 or NKG2C T cell subset, CD4+ or CD8+ T cells, or bulk PBMC T cells (not recorded which). These receptor sequences come from a man aged 18-70 years in good health.

The chain recombines TRBV5-5 with TRBJ2-3; the TCRdb D gene call, TRBD1, has no DNA to confirm it. This CDR3 is built from 15 residues. Per germline, CDR1 SGHKS and CDR2 YYEKEE (reference sequence). The CDR3 sequence: CASSLGAWNTDTQYF.

The CDR3 region is CASRTQTGGRTDTQYF. The gene calls are TRBV7-2 and TRBJ2-3; there is no DNA to check the TCRdb D call of TRBD2. This CDR3 is 16 amino acids long. Germline values: CDR1 SGHTA, CDR2 FQGNSA.

The V call is TRBV12-3 or TRBV12-4, the J call TRBJ2-1; TCRdb reports TRBD2, a call that lacks DNA to check it against. The length of the CDR3 is 16 residues. This CDR3 is CASSLGQRGGLNEQFF.

The chain couples TRBV18 to TRBJ2-5. This CDR3 spans 14 amino acids. Germline CDR1 KGHSH, CDR2 LQKENI. The CDR3 here is CASSDQSGQETQYF.

The rearrangement uses TRBV5-1 and TRBJ2-2; the TRBD1 assignment by TCRdb is unverifiable without DNA. Germline assignment: CDR1 SGHRS and CDR2 YFSETQ. The CDR3 has 17 amino acids. The CDR3 protein is CASSLASDSLNTGELFF.

The chain uses TRBV5-1 and TRBJ2-2; TCRdb outputs TRBD2, but without DNA this stays unchecked. The CDR3 is 16 residues long. Germline CDR1 SGHRS, CDR2 YFSETQ. The CDR3 sequence is CASSFRAGVNTGELFF.

The J gene is TRBJ2-2, the V gene TRBV11-3; TCRdb selects TRBD1, and the lack of DNA leaves this call unchecked. The V gene's germline CDR1 is SGHNT and CDR2 YENEEA. This CDR3 comprises 16 residues. The CDR3 is CASSAGPFGVVGELFF. Using reference TRBV11-3 and TRBJ2-2 for the parts outside the CDR3, the full variable domain is EAGVVQSPRYKIIEKKQPVAFWCNPISGHNTLYWYLQNLGQGPELLIRYENEEAVDDSQLPKDRFSAERLKGVDSTLKIQPAELGDSAVYLCASSAGPFGVVGELFFGEGSRLTVL.

The chain recombines TRBV7-9 with TRBJ1-1. The V gene's germline CDR1 is SEHNR and CDR2 FQNEAQ (reference sequence). This CDR3 is 15 amino acids long. CDR3 protein: CASSLVKAMNTEAFF.

The chain carries TRBV29-1 and TRBJ2-1; the D call of TRBD1 rests on TCRdb alone, since no DNA is present to check it. This CDR3 has 12 amino acids. The germline V gene has CDR1 SQVTM and CDR2 ANQGSEA. CDR3 amino acids: CSVAAPLGEQFF.

The chain is built from TRBV20-1 and TRBJ2-3; lacking DNA, the TRBD1 call made by TCRdb goes unchecked. Germline CDR1 DFQATT, CDR2 SNEGSKA (reference sequence). The CDR3 covers 14 residues. The CDR3 sequence is CSARDQGAVDTQYF.

CDR3 sequence: CASRPRGKGAEAFF. The chain joins TRBV7-9 to TRBJ1-1; TCRdb gives TRBD1 as the D gene, but with no DNA this cannot be confirmed. This CDR3 has 14 amino acids. Germline V gene sequence: CDR1 SEHNR, CDR2 FQNEAQ (reference sequence).

The rearrangement links TRBV11-2 to TRBJ2-7. This CDR3 contains 13 residues. Per germline, CDR1 SGHAT and CDR2 FQNNGV. Here the CDR3 reads CASSPYDFYEQYF.

This chain links TRBV2 with TRBJ1-5. The CDR3 has 14 amino acids. Germline lookup yields CDR1 SNHLY and CDR2 FYNNEI. CDR3 residues: CASNSFGLRQPQHF.

The gene calls are TRBV5-1 and TRBJ1-4; TCRdb's D gene call, TRBD1, goes unchecked for lack of DNA. This CDR3 is 14 amino acids long. Germline CDR1 is SGHRS and CDR2 is YFSETQ. This CDR3 is CASSLVAGSGELFF.

This sequence joins TRBV2 and TRBJ2-3; TCRdb calls TRBD1, which cannot be checked without DNA. CDR3 size: 14 residues. In germline, CDR1 is SNHLY, CDR2 FYNNEI. The CDR3 here is CASLFPPSTDTQYF.

V is TRBV6-1 and J is TRBJ1-2; the D call of TRBD1 rests on TCRdb alone, since no DNA is present to check it. CDR1 is MNHNS and CDR2 is SASEGT in the germline V gene. The CDR3 has 15 amino acids. The CDR3 here is CASSERPGANYGYTF.

This chain connects TRBV4-2 to TRBJ1-1; TCRdb returns TRBD1, unconfirmable since there is no DNA. Germline V gene data show CDR1 as LGHNA and CDR2 as YNFKEQ. The CDR3 covers 15 residues. The CDR3 sequence is CASSQERQGYTEAFF.

The chain joins TRBV2 to TRBJ2-1; TCRdb outputs TRBD1, but without DNA this stays unchecked. The CDR3 length is 15 residues. CDR1 is SNHLY and CDR2 is FYNNEI in the germline V gene. The CDR3 region is CASWGSGGHYNEQFF. Full variable domain (missing parts from reference TRBV2 and TRBJ2-1): EPEVTQTPSHQVTQMGQEVILRCVPISNHLYFYWYRQILGQKVEFLVSFYNNEISEKSEIFDDQFSVERPDGSNFTLKIRSTKLEDSAMYFCASWGSGGHYNEQFFGPGTRLTVL.